A selection of T cell receptor beta chains follows, all from one sample in a study of Ad26.COV2.S vaccination and SARS-CoV-2 variants. Some clones are missing from TCRdb's copy, which holds only in-frame ones; the method was immunoSEQ multiplex PCR. The sample lists 430,000 or so clones; around 90% were seen once. The source material was peripheral blood, sampled in a trial of Ad26.COV2.S vaccine versus placebo. The receptors were sampled from a person between 18 and 65 years old who received the Ad26.COV2.S COVID-19 vaccine or a placebo. Both conserved end residues are part of each CDR3. The D gene is left open where the match is weak. Rows may omit the clone size; those that give it use once, few, many or a size class.

clone size: NA; D gene: TRBD1; V gene: TRBV6-5; J gene: TRBJ2-7; CDR3 DNA: TGTGCCAGCAGTTACACGACAGGGACCTACGAGCAGTACTTC; CDR3 protein: CASSYTTGTYEQYF
clone size: NA; D gene: NA; V gene: TRBV25-1; J gene: TRBJ1-1; CDR3 DNA: TGTGCCAGCAGTGAATTGAGGGGGGCAAACACTGAAGCTTTCTTT; CDR3 protein: CASSELRGANTEAFF
clone size: once; D gene: NA; V gene: TRBV24-1; J gene: TRBJ1-5; CDR3 DNA: TGTGCCACCAGTATGGGGGCTCGGCAGCCCCAGCATTTT; CDR3 protein: CATSMGARQPQHF
clone size: NA; D gene: TRBD2; V gene: TRBV7-2; J gene: TRBJ2-3; CDR3 DNA: TGTGCCAGCAGCTTAGTTGGCGGGAGTGCAGATACGCAGTATTTT; CDR3 protein: CASSLVGGSADTQYF
clone size: NA; D gene: NA; V gene: TRBV16; J gene: TRBJ1-4; CDR3 DNA: TGTGCCAGCAGCCAGCAGATTGCAACTAATGAAAAACTGTTTTTT; CDR3 protein: CASSQQIATNEKLFF
clone size: NA; D gene: NA; V gene: TRBV7-3; J gene: TRBJ2-1; CDR3 DNA: TGTGCCAGCAGCTTAATAGGTGGGAATGAGCAGTTCTTC; CDR3 protein: CASSLIGGNEQFF
clone size: NA; D gene: NA; V gene: TRBV7-2; J gene: TRBJ2-2; CDR3 DNA: TGTGCCAGCAGCTTACTAGGGGAGCTGTTTTTT; CDR3 protein: CASSLLGELFF
clone size: NA; D gene: NA; V gene: TRBV10-3; J gene: TRBJ1-5; CDR3 DNA: TGTGCCACCACAGCGGCTGGAAATCAGCCCCAGCATTTT; CDR3 protein: CATTAAGNQPQHF
clone size: NA; D gene: TRBD2; V gene: TRBV7-2; J gene: TRBJ2-7; CDR3 DNA: TGTGCCAGCAGCTTCTTTGTTCGGACTAGCGGGAGTTACGAGCAGTACTTC; CDR3 protein: CASSFFVRTSGSYEQYF
clone size: NA; D gene: NA; V gene: TRBV6-5; J gene: TRBJ2-5; CDR3 DNA: TGTGCCAGCAGTTACAGGCGAGCGGGCGAGACCCAGTACTTC; CDR3 protein: CASSYRRAGETQYF
clone size: NA; D gene: NA; V gene: TRBV15; J gene: TRBJ2-1; CDR3 DNA: TGTGCCACCAGCATAAGTCGGGAGAGCTCCTACAATGAGCAGTTCTTC; CDR3 protein: CATSISRESSYNEQFF
clone size: NA; D gene: NA; V gene: TRBV29-1; J gene: TRBJ1-3; CDR3 DNA: TGCAGCGTTGGGGGTTCTGGAAACACCATATATTTT; CDR3 protein: CSVGGSGNTIYF
clone size: NA; D gene: TRBD2; V gene: TRBV28; J gene: TRBJ2-7; CDR3 DNA: TGTGCCAGCAGTTCACCGTGGACTAGCGGACTCTACGAGCAGTACTTC; CDR3 protein: CASSSPWTSGLYEQYF
clone size: NA; D gene: TRBD2; V gene: TRBV6-6; J gene: TRBJ2-1; CDR3 DNA: TGTGCCAGCAGTTACGTGGCGGGAGCCTACAATGAGCAGTTCTTC; CDR3 protein: CASSYVAGAYNEQFF
clone size: NA; D gene: TRBD1; V gene: TRBV25-1; J gene: TRBJ2-7; CDR3 DNA: TGTGCCAGCAGTCGGACAGGGAGGTTCGAGCAGTACTTC; CDR3 protein: CASSRTGRFEQYF
clone size: NA; D gene: NA; V gene: TRBV20-1; J gene: TRBJ2-7; CDR3 DNA: TGCAGTGCTAGAGGCCGGGGAATCGCGTACTTC; CDR3 protein: CSARGRGIAYF
clone size: few; D gene: NA; V gene: TRBV6-6; J gene: TRBJ1-5; CDR3 DNA: TGTGCCAGCAGTAATCCTGGGGATCAGCCCCAGCATTTT; CDR3 protein: CASSNPGDQPQHF
clone size: NA; D gene: NA; V gene: TRBV5-6; J gene: TRBJ1-1; CDR3 DNA: TGTGCCAGCAGCCTGGGGGTGAACACTGAAGCTTTCTTT; CDR3 protein: CASSLGVNTEAFF
clone size: once; D gene: TRBD2; V gene: TRBV15; J gene: TRBJ2-5; CDR3 DNA: TGTGCCACCAGCAGAAAGACTAGCCAGGAGACCCAGTACTTC; CDR3 protein: CATSRKTSQETQYF
clone size: NA; D gene: NA; V gene: TRBV7-9; J gene: TRBJ1-1; CDR3 DNA: TGTGCCAGCAGCTTCGGGGGCCGCACTGAAGCTTTCTTT; CDR3 protein: CASSFGGRTEAFF
clone size: NA; D gene: NA; V gene: TRBV19; J gene: TRBJ2-1; CDR3 DNA: TGTGCCAGTACTCAAACCGCTGTCCATGAGCAGTTCTTC; CDR3 protein: CASTQTAVHEQFF
clone size: NA; D gene: NA; V gene: TRBV6-5; J gene: TRBJ1-5; CDR3 DNA: TGTGCCAGCAAAGACGTCGTGGGGCCCCAGCATTTT; CDR3 protein: CASKDVVGPQHF
clone size: NA; D gene: TRBD2; V gene: TRBV6-6; J gene: TRBJ2-7; CDR3 DNA: TGTGCCAGCAGCATTCTAGCGGGAGTCTTCTACGAGCAGTACTTC; CDR3 protein: CASSILAGVFYEQYF
clone size: NA; D gene: TRBD2; V gene: TRBV20-1; J gene: TRBJ2-3; CDR3 DNA: TGCAGTGCTAGTCTCCCATTCGCTAGCGGGAGCCCAGATACGCAGTATTTT; CDR3 protein: CSASLPFASGSPDTQYF
clone size: NA; D gene: NA; V gene: TRBV7-2; J gene: TRBJ1-1; CDR3 DNA: TGTGCCAGCAGCTCCGACAGCAGGAACACTGAAGCTTTCTTT; CDR3 protein: CASSSDSRNTEAFF
clone size: NA; D gene: TRBD1; V gene: TRBV6-5; J gene: TRBJ1-5; CDR3 DNA: TGTGCCAGCAGGCGCCAGGGGGATAGCAATCAGCCCCAGCATTTT; CDR3 protein: CASRRQGDSNQPQHF
clone size: NA; D gene: NA; V gene: TRBV7-3; J gene: TRBJ2-2; CDR3 DNA: TGTGCCAGCAGCTTGTTCCCGAACACCGGGGAGCTGTTTTTT; CDR3 protein: CASSLFPNTGELFF